Below, 25 T cell receptor beta chains from the same sample are listed, as sequenced in a study of identical twins (dated by TCRdb to the mid-2010s). Library preparation employed 5' RACE. The instrument given in TCRdb is Illumina HiSeq 2000. The public reads were run again by TCRdb, first through fastp at Q25 and then through MiXCR, and only productive beta chains were kept. A single entry per CDR3 protein holds the most common genes and DNA from its merged rows. Across this sample there are 410,000 or so distinct CDR3 sequences, with approximately 17% seen only once. Around 12% of the sample rests with the top ten. The sequencing sample was made of naive T cells sorted from blood. The sample's cell subset or site label, in plain terms: cells isolated with a human naive T-cell isolation kit. The source of these receptors is a man aged 50 to 60 in good health.

This clonotype occurred many times. The V and J genes are TRBV6-2 or TRBV6-3 and TRBJ2-4; 7 positions agree with TRBD1. Germline values: CDR1 MNHEY, CDR2 SVGEGT. Trimming took 4 bases from V and 3 from J; bases not matched to a gene: 9. The length of the CDR3 is 16 residues. Here the CDR3 DNA reads TGTGCCAGCAGTTCCCGAAGGGGGCTTGGCAAAAACATTCAGTACTTC. It codes for CASSSRRGLGKNIQYF.

This chain joins TRBV13 and TRBJ2-1; D assignment may be TRBD1 or TRBD2 (7 bases each). The V end was cut by 6 bases, the J end by 9 bases, with 30 bases between. This CDR3 has 18 residues. The germline CDR1 and CDR2 sequences are PRHDT and FYEKMQ (reference sequence). CDR3: CASSHTQGREKTGLEQFF. CDR3 DNA: TGTGCCAGCAGTCACACCCAGGGGCGGGAGAAGACAGGGCTTGAGCAGTTCTTC.

The CDR3 reads CASSIVLGSGELFF. CDR3 DNA sequence: TGTGCCAGTAGTATAGTCTTAGGGTCCGGGGAGCTGTTTTTT. The rearrangement uses TRBV19 and TRBJ2-2; D is unresolved. The CDR3 has 14 residues. Germline lookup yields CDR1 LNHDA and CDR2 SQIVND (reference sequence). Trimming took off 1 base at V and 6 bases at J, with 9 bases between the two ends.

The rearrangement joins TRBV20-1 to TRBJ1-2; possibly TRBD1 for D (5 bases). V lost 4 bases and J 2 bases, leaving 11 bases between the germline ends. From germline, CDR1 is DFQATT and CDR2 SNEGSKA (reference sequence). The CDR3 totals 13 residues. CDR3 loop: CSAMLTENYGYTF. The CDR3 bases are TGCAGTGCTATGCTGACAGAAAACTATGGCTACACCTTC.

At least ten counts were recorded for this clonotype. J is TRBJ2-1 and V is TRBV5-1; D is undetermined. Per germline, CDR1 SGHRS and CDR2 YFSETQ. The CDR3 is 13 amino acids. V dropped 1 base and J dropped 5 bases, with 7 bases sitting between them. The CDR3 nucleotides read TGCGCCAGCAGCTTGAGACCTGACAATGAGCAGTTCTTC. Its translation: CASSLRPDNEQFF.

The V gene is TRBV19, the J gene TRBJ1-1; tentatively, D is TRBD1 (5 bases). The germline CDR1 and CDR2 sequences are LNHDA and SQIVND (reference sequence). There are 14 residues in the CDR3. V gave up 5 bases and J gave up 4 bases, with 14 bases separating them. The CDR3 region is CASSLQGAGTEAFF. The CDR3 DNA reads as TGTGCCAGTAGTCTCCAGGGCGCTGGCACTGAAGCTTTCTTT.

The rearrangement uses TRBV20-1 and TRBJ2-3; D not resolved. Germline V lookup: CDR1 DFQATT, CDR2 SNEGSKA (reference sequence). The CDR3 has 13 amino acids. The germline V and J ends were trimmed by 6 bases and 7 bases, with 17 bases remaining between them. The CDR3 DNA sequence: TGCAGTGCCGAGCCATTGAACCTTAATACGCAGTATTTT. This gives the protein CSAEPLNLNTQYF.

This clonotype was picked up a small number of times. J is TRBJ2-7 and V is TRBV5-6, with a possible D match to TRBD2 (6 bases). In germline, CDR1 is SGHDT, CDR2 YYEEEE. The CDR3 consists of 13 residues. With 5 bases removed from V and 12 bases from J, the gap between germline ends came to 21 bases. The CDR3 nucleotides are TGTGCCAGCAGGATGGGGCTCGGGCAGGAGGGGTACTTC. This codes for CASRMGLGQEGYF.

The chain combines TRBV7-2 with TRBJ2-1; 10 bases are shared with TRBD2. Germline V lookup: CDR1 SGHTA, CDR2 FQGNSA. Unmatched junction bases numbered 5, after V lost 3 bases and J lost 3 bases. This CDR3 is 16 amino acids long. The CDR3 DNA reads as TGTGCCAGCAGCTTCGGACTAGCGGAAATCTACAATGAGCAGTTCTTC. Its protein is CASSFGLAEIYNEQFF.

This clonotype was seen more than once but under ten times. The V and J genes are TRBV4-3 and TRBJ2-5; 7 bases match TRBD1. The CDR3 consists of 15 residues. Trimming at V came to 0 bases and at J to 4 bases, leaving 5 bases not matched to a gene. Germline V CDR1 and CDR2: LGHNA, YSLEER. In DNA form, the CDR3 reads TGCGCCAGCAGCCAAGAAGACAGGGCATTAGAGACCCAGTACTTC. Translating it yields CASSQEDRALETQYF.

The V and J genes are TRBV29-1 and TRBJ2-5; D may be TRBD1 (5 bases). Germline values: CDR1 SQVTM, CDR2 ANQGSEA. Trimming removed 4 bases from V and 1 base from J, with 13 bases in between. The CDR3 consists of 14 residues. For the CDR3, the DNA is TGCAGCGTTGTCAAAGGGGCCATCCAAGAGACCCAGTACTTC. Protein: CSVVKGAIQETQYF.

The V gene is TRBV4-1, the J gene TRBJ2-1; 11 bases fit TRBD1. The CDR3 covers 16 residues. V lost 5 bases, J lost 8 bases, and 11 bases stayed unmatched. Per germline, CDR1 MGHRA and CDR2 YSYEKL. The CDR3 protein is CASSRVPGQGVHEQFF. Written as DNA, the CDR3 is TGCGCCAGCAGCAGGGTGCCGGGACAGGGGGTCCATGAGCAGTTCTTC.

This clonotype has ten or more counts. The chain has TRBV10-3 and TRBJ2-2; no definite D call. Trimming removed 2 bases from V and 6 bases from J, with 7 bases in between. The CDR3 is made up of 13 amino acids. Looked up from germline, CDR1 is ENHRY and CDR2 is SYGVKD. CDR3: CAISERQPGELFF. Here the CDR3 DNA reads TGTGCCATCAGTGAGAGGCAGCCCGGGGAGCTGTTTTTT.

There are many counts of this clonotype. The chain has TRBV20-1 and TRBJ2-3, with 9 bases lining up with TRBD1. Germline CDR1 and CDR2: DFQATT and SNEGSKA (reference sequence). This CDR3 comprises 15 residues. V lost 5 bases and J lost 3; bases outside the gene matches: 9. DNA for the CDR3: TGCAGTGCTCGCGGGACAGGGATTGGAACAGATACGCAGTATTTT. It specifies CSARGTGIGTDTQYF.

V gene TRBV2 combines with J gene TRBJ2-7; 9 bases line up with TRBD2. CDR3 length: 14 residues. The germline CDR1 and CDR2 sequences are SNHLY and FYNNEI. V lost 2 bases to trimming and J lost 4 bases; unmatched junction nucleotides: 3. The CDR3 protein is CASSESSGSYEQYF. As DNA, the CDR3 is TGTGCCAGCAGTGAAAGTAGCGGGAGTTACGAGCAGTACTTC.

This chain links TRBV18 with TRBJ1-2; D is ambiguous. V was clipped by 2 bases and J by 8 bases, with 6 bases between them. Germline V gives CDR1 KGHSH, CDR2 LQKENI. This CDR3 region has 11 residues. The CDR3 is CASSPSGGYTF. DNA of the CDR3: TGTGCCAGCTCACCATCAGGAGGCTACACCTTC.

This clonotype was counted a few times. The rearrangement links TRBV29-1 to TRBJ2-1; D possibly matches TRBD1 or TRBD2 (5 bases each). Germline V lookup: CDR1 SQVTM, CDR2 ANQGSEA. Trimming took 3 bases from V and 3 from J, leaving 12 bases between them. There are 14 residues in the CDR3. CDR3 residues: CSVDLLGGYNEQFF. The CDR3 DNA follows: TGCAGCGTTGACTTACTTGGGGGCTACAATGAGCAGTTCTTC.

This clonotype showed up just a few times. This chain links TRBV19 with TRBJ2-7, with D maybe TRBD2 (6 bases). This CDR3 has 12 residues. Trimming removed 5 bases at V and 6 bases at J, with 11 bases between. Looked up from germline, CDR1 is LNHDA and CDR2 is SQIVND (reference sequence). The DNA of the CDR3 is TGTGCCAGTAGTTTTCAGGGAGGCGAGCAGTACTTC. This gives the protein CASSFQGGEQYF.

This clonotype appeared many times. The rearrangement joins TRBV13 to TRBJ2-3; either TRBD1 or TRBD2 may fit D (5 bases each). This CDR3 has 16 residues. Trimming took off 0 bases at V and 5 bases at J, with 15 bases between the two ends. Germline CDR1 and CDR2: PRHDT and FYEKMQ (reference sequence). This chain's CDR3 is CASSLGRDPAGDTQYF. The CDR3 coding sequence is TGTGCCAGCAGCTTAGGCCGGGACCCTGCCGGAGATACGCAGTATTTT.

This clonotype turned up a few times. The chain joins TRBV5-1 to TRBJ2-7; either TRBD1 or TRBD2 may fit D (5 bases each). CDR3 length: 14 amino acids. Germline V gene data show CDR1 as SGHRS and CDR2 as YFSETQ. V lost 3 bases and J lost 1, with 11 bases in between. This chain's CDR3 is CASSSVGTSYEQYF. CDR3 bases: TGCGCCAGCAGCTCGGTGGGGACGTCCTACGAGCAGTACTTC.

This clonotype was picked up many times. The chain employs TRBV29-1 and TRBJ1-1, with D unclear. This CDR3 comprises 12 residues. V was trimmed by 6 bases and J by 1 base, leaving 9 bases between them. CDR1 SQVTM and CDR2 ANQGSEA come from the germline V gene. The CDR3 loop reads CSVEEGNTEAFF. CDR3 nucleotides: TGCAGCGTGGAGGAGGGGAACACTGAAGCTTTCTTT.

This clonotype turned up a few times. The CDR3 loop is CATMRDHINTGELFF. In DNA form, the CDR3 reads TGTGCCACAATGCGGGACCACATAAACACCGGGGAGCTGTTTTTT. V usage is TRBV6-1 and J usage is TRBJ2-2; the D gene is possibly TRBD2 (6 bases). In germline, CDR1 is MNHNS, CDR2 SASEGT. The CDR3 covers 15 residues. Trimming left V 10 bases short and J 2 bases short, with 17 bases between.

The rearrangement joins TRBV20-1 to TRBJ2-7; 9 nucleotides match TRBD1. The junction had 16 bases not matched to a gene; V was cut back by 4 bases and J by 3 bases. Germline V gene sequence: CDR1 DFQATT, CDR2 SNEGSKA (reference sequence). The CDR3 is 17 residues long. The CDR3: CSATTGGISSEFYEQYF. The CDR3, as DNA: TGCAGTGCTACGACAGGGGGGATCTCATCGGAATTCTACGAGCAGTACTTC.

The chain is built from TRBV7-9 and TRBJ1-1; D is perhaps TRBD1 (6 bases). This CDR3 has 14 amino acids. V gave up 5 bases and J gave up 1 base, with 11 bases separating them. Germline CDR1 SEHNR, CDR2 FQNEAQ (reference sequence). The CDR3 nucleotides are TGTGCCAGCAGCCTTGACAGGACGAACACTGAAGCTTTCTTT. This sequence encodes CASSLDRTNTEAFF.

The chain employs TRBV5-1 and TRBJ1-2; TRBD1 matches 10 bases. V dropped 6 bases and J dropped 0; count of bases not matched to a gene: 5. The germline gives CDR1 SGHRS, CDR2 YFSETQ. This CDR3 is 15 amino acids long. CDR3 DNA sequence: TGCGCCAGCACAAGGGGACAGGGGCCTAACTATGGCTACACCTTC. It encodes CASTRGQGPNYGYTF.